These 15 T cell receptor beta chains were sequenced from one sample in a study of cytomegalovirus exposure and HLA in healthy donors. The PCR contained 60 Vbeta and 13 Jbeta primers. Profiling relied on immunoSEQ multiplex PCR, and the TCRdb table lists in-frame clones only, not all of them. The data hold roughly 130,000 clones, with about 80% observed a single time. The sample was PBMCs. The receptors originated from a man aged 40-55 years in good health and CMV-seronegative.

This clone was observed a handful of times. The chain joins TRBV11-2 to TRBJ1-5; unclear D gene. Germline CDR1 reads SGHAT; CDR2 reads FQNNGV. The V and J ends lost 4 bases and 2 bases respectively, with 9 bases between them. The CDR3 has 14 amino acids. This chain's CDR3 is CASSYSGGNQPQHF. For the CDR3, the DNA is TGTGCCAGCAGCTACTCCGGGGGCAATCAGCCCCAGCATTTT.

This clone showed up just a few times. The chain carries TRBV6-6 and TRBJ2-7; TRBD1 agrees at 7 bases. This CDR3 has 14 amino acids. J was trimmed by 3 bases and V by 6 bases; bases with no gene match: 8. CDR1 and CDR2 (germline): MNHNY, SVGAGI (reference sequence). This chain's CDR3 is CASSQTGSNYEQYF. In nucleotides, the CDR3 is TGTGCCAGCAGCCAGACAGGGAGTAACTACGAGCAGTACTTC.

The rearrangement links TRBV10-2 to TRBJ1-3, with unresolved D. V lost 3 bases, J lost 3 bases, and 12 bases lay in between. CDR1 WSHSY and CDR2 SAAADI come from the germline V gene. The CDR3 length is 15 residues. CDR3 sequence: CASSETRLRGNTIYF. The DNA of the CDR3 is TGCGCCAGCAGTGAAACCCGACTGCGTGGAAACACCATATATTTT.

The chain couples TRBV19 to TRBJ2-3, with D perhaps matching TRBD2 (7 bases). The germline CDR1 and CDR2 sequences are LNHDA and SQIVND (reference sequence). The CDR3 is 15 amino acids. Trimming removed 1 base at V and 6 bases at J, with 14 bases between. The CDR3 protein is CASSIGGGDADTQYF. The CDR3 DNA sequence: TGTGCCAGTAGTATAGGAGGGGGGGATGCCGATACGCAGTATTTT.

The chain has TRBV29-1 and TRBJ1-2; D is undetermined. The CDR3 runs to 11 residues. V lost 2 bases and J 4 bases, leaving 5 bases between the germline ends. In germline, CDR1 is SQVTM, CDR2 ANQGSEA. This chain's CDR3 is CSVERAYGYTF. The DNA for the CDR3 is TGCAGCGTTGAACGAGCCTATGGCTACACCTTC.

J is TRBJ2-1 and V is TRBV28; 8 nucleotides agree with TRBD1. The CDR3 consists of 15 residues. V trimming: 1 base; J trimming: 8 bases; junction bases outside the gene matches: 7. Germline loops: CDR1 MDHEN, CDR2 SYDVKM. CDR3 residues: CASSLSAGGTDEQFF. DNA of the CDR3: TGTGCCAGCAGTTTATCGGCAGGGGGCACGGATGAGCAGTTCTTC.

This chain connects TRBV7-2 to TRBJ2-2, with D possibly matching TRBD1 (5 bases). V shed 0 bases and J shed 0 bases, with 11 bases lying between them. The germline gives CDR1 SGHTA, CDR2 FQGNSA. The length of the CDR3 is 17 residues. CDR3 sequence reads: CASSLAQGGTNTGELFF. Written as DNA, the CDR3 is TGTGCCAGCAGCTTAGCCCAGGGCGGAACGAACACCGGGGAGCTGTTTTTT.

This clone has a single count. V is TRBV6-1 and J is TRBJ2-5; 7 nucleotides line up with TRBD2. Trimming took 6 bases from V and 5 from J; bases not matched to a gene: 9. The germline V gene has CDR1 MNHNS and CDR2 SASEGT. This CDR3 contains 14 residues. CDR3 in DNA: TGTGCCAGCAGGGGAGGGGACGTTAGGGAGACCCAGTACTTC. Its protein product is CASRGGDVRETQYF.

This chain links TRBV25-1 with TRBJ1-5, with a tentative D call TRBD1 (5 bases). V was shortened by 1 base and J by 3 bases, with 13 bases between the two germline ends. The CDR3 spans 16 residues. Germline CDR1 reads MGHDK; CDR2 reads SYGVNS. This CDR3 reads CASSESPSGDNQPQHF. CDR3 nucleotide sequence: TGTGCCAGCAGTGAATCGCCCTCGGGGGACAATCAGCCCCAGCATTTT.

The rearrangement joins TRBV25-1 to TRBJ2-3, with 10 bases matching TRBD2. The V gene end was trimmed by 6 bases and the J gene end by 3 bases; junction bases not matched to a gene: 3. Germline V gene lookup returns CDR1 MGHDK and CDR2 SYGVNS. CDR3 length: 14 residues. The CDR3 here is CASRAGLATDTQYF. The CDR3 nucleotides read TGTGCCAGCAGAGCGGGACTAGCGACAGATACGCAGTATTTT.

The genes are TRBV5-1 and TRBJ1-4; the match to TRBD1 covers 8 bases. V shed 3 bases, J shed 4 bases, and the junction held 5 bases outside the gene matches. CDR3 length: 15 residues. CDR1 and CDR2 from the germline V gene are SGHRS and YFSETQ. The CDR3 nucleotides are TGCGCCAGCAGCTCCCAGGGGGCGGGTAATGAAAAACTGTTTTTT. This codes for CASSSQGAGNEKLFF.

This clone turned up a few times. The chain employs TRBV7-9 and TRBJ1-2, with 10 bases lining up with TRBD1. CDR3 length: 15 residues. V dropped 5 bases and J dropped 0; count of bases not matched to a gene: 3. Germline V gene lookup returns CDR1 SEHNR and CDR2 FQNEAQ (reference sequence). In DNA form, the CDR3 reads TGTGCCAGCAGCCCGGGACAGGGGCCTAACTATGGCTACACCTTC. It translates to CASSPGQGPNYGYTF. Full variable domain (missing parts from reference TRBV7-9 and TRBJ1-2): DTGVSQNPRHKITKRGQNVTFRCDPISEHNRLYWYRQTLGQGPEFLTYFQNEAQLEKSRLLSDRFSAERPKGSFSTLEIQRTEQGDSAMYLCASSPGQGPNYGYTFGSGTRLTVV.

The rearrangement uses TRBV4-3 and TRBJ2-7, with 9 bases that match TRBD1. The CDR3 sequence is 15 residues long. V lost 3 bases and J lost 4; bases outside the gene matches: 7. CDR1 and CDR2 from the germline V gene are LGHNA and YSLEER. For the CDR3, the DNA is TGCGCCAGCAGCCAGCACGGGACAGGGTCGTACGAGCAGTACTTC. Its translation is CASSQHGTGSYEQYF.

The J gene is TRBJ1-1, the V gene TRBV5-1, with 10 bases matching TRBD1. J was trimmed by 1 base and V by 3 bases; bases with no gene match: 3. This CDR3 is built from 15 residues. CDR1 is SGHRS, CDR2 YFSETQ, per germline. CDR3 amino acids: CASSSTGGPNTEAFF. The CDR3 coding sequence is TGCGCCAGCAGCTCGACAGGGGGCCCGAACACTGAAGCTTTCTTT.

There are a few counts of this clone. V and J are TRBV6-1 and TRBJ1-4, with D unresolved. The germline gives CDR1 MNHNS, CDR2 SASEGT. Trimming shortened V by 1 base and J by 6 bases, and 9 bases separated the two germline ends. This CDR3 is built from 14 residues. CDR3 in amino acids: CASSEVVIYEKLFF. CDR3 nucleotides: TGTGCCAGCAGTGAAGTAGTTATCTATGAAAAACTGTTTTTT.